This T cell receptor (beta chain) originates from a study of blood T cells in healthy people across ages. Only a few counts were recorded for this clonotype. Through a sample-barcoded 5' primer and a J-beta primer mix, a second PCR was run for roughly 6 to 12 cycles. MiXCR, run by TCRdb on the 5' RACE reads, gives a single entry per CDR3 protein. The sample has 550,000 to 800,000 distinct CDR3 sequences, under 25% seen once; the top ten hold 3.5% to 4%. The length of the CDR3 is 16 residues. Germline-derived CDR1 and CDR2 are SGHAT and FQNNGV. This chain links TRBV11-2 with TRBJ2-5; TRBD2 aligns across 9 bases. The assigned J gene may be wrong: the sequence end matches TRBJ2-7 better. The TCR sequence derives from a man between 65 and 80 years old in good health. Sequencing was carried out using blood. The CDR3 is CASSAEFGTSTYEQYF. DNA of the CDR3: TGTGCCAGCAGCGCGGAGTTCGGGACTAGCACCTACGAGCAGTACTTC.